The 27 T cell receptor beta chains presented below share a single source sample, sequenced in a study of T cells in women clearing cervical HPV infection. Sequenced by immunoSEQ multiplex PCR; TCRdb stores in-frame clones only, minus some. The sample holds about 48,000 clones. What was sequenced was blood buffy coat. These receptors all come from a woman aged 18 to 75 with a cervical HPV16 infection that either progressed to CIN3+ or cleared (not recorded which).

As regards this clone: Read sequence stops 3 residues before the CDR3 end, and the germline J gene provides the missing end. V and J are TRBV7-3 and TRBJ2-3; D gene unclear. Trimming removed 2 bases from V and 5 bases from J, with 5 bases in between. Germline assignment: CDR1 SGHTA and CDR2 FQGTGA. This CDR3 has 12 amino acids. The covered CDR3 bases are TGTGCCAGCAGCTTAGGCAAAGATACG. This encodes CASSLGKDT. In full, the CDR3 reads CASSLGKDTQYF.

The sequenced CDR3 bases are TGTGCCATCAGTGATAAGAGGCCGCCGTCCCCCTACAATGAG. It is translated as CAISDKRPPSPYNE. The whole CDR3 is CAISDKRPPSPYNEQFF. The chain joins TRBV10-3 to TRBJ2-1; D remains ambiguous. Read coverage stops 3 residues before the CDR3 terminus; the germline J gene supplies the remainder. Trimming took off 3 bases at V and 2 bases at J, with 17 bases between the two ends. Germline CDR1 and CDR2: ENHRY and SYGVKD. There are 17 residues in the CDR3.

Regarding this clone: With the read ending 3 residues before the CDR3 end, the germline J gene is used to fill in that end. The chain joins TRBV10-1 to TRBJ2-1, with TRBD2 identical over 13 bases. V lost 10 bases, J lost 3 bases, and 15 bases stayed unmatched. Germline CDR1 and CDR2: WNHNN and SYGVQD (reference sequence). This CDR3 is 18 amino acids long. The covered CDR3 bases are TGCGCCACCTCTGGGACTAGCGGGAATAAAGTAATCTACAATGAG. Protein: CATSGTSGNKVIYNE. The entire CDR3 is CATSGTSGNKVIYNEQFF.

The sequenced part of the CDR3 DNA is TGTGCCTGGAGTGTTGGGCGGGACTCTGATGAG. Translating gives CAWSVGRDSDE. The CDR3, in full, reads CAWSVGRDSDEQFF. The chain is built from TRBV30 and TRBJ2-1, with D tentatively TRBD2 (6 bases). The read stops 3 residues short of the end of the CDR3; the missing end is completed from the germline J gene. Between the trimmed V and J ends, which lost 0 bases and 8 bases, there was a span of 14 bases. Germline V gene data show CDR1 as GTSNPN and CDR2 as SVGIG (reference sequence). The CDR3 totals 14 residues. Using reference TRBV30 and TRBJ2-1 for the parts outside the CDR3, the full variable domain is SQTIHQWPATLVQPVGSPLSLECTVEGTSNPNLYWYRQAAGRGLQLLFYSVGIGQISSEVPQNLSASRPQDRQFILSSKKLLLSDSGFYLCAWSVGRDSDEQFFGPGTRLTVL.

About this clone itself: The CDR3 extends 3 residues past the end of the read, so its final part is completed from the germline J gene. This rearrangement joins TRBV5-4 to TRBJ2-1; 9 bases map to TRBD2. The CDR3 is made up of 15 amino acids. CDR1 and CDR2 (germline): SGHNT, YYREEE (reference sequence). J lost 2 bases, V lost 3 bases, and 3 bases had no gene match. CDR3 bases read: TGTGCCAGCAGCTCCCTAGCGGGACCCTACAATGAG. Translated: CASSSLAGPYNE. The full CDR3 sequence reads CASSSLAGPYNEQFF.

About this clone itself: The CDR3 is cut off 3 residues early in the read; its end comes from the germline J gene. This rearrangement joins TRBV7-7 to TRBJ2-2; D uncertain. Germline V gene sequence: CDR1 SSHAT, CDR2 FNYEAQ (reference sequence). The CDR3 has 13 residues. V was cut by 4 bases and J by 4 bases, with 7 bases left in between. CDR3 bases read: TGTGCCAGCAGCTCCCATCCCACCGGGGAG. This gives the protein CASSSHPTGE. The CDR3 in full is CASSSHPTGELFF.

As concerns this clone: Read coverage stops 3 residues before the CDR3 terminus; the germline J gene supplies the remainder. The rearrangement links TRBV2 to TRBJ2-2; no reliable D call. Germline CDR1 SNHLY, CDR2 FYNNEI. This CDR3 region has 11 residues. V was clipped by 7 bases and J by 2 bases, with 2 bases between them. The CDR3 spells CASTNTGELFF. The CDR3 bases that were read are TGTGCCAGCACTAACACCGGGGAG.

Here the CDR3 reads CASRNRLNSPLHF. The sequenced part of the CDR3 DNA is TGTGCCAGCCGAAACAGGTTAAATTCACCC. The chain has TRBV7-6 and TRBJ1-6; D perhaps matches TRBD1 (5 bases). Read coverage stops 3 residues before the CDR3 terminus; the germline J gene supplies the remainder. Germline V gives CDR1 SGHVS, CDR2 FNYEAQ. The CDR3 sequence is 13 residues long. V dropped 8 bases and J dropped 7 bases, with 12 bases sitting between them.

Of note for this clone: The read terminates 3 residues before the CDR3 end, so the remaining end is supplied by the germline J gene. V usage is TRBV6-1 and J usage is TRBJ1-1; TRBD1 matches at 10 bases. V shed 4 bases and J 3 bases; nucleotides not matched to a gene: 2. This CDR3 is 14 amino acids long. Germline CDR1 reads MNHNS; CDR2 reads SASEGT. CDR3 bases read: TGTGCCAGCAGTGGACAGGGGGCGGACACTGAA. It translates to CASSGQGADTE. The full CDR3 sequence reads CASSGQGADTEAFF.

About this clone: The junction differs from germline at one of its ends, possibly a read error. The read terminates 3 residues before the CDR3 end, so the remaining end is supplied by the germline J gene. This sequence joins TRBV4-2 and TRBJ2-3, with unresolved D. The CDR3 sequence is 18 residues long. Germline CDR1 LGHNA, CDR2 YNFKEQ. The CDR3 sequence: CASSQDAPTTVSTDTQYF. The sequenced part of the CDR3 DNA is TGCGCCAGCAGCCAAGATGCCCCCACAACAGTCAGCACAGATACG.

Note on this clone: The CDR3 end lies 3 residues beyond the end of the read and is filled in from the germline J gene. This chain uses TRBV18 with TRBJ2-2; 9 bases are a match to TRBD2. The CDR3 extends over 15 amino acids. Germline V gene lookup returns CDR1 KGHSH and CDR2 LQKENI. V shed 0 bases, J shed 6 bases, and the junction held 2 bases outside the gene matches. CDR3 in amino acids: CASSPPSGGSGELFF. The sequenced CDR3 bases are TGTGCCAGCTCACCACCTAGCGGGGGTTCCGGGGAG.

On this clone itself: The CDR3 extends 3 residues past the end of the read, so its final part is completed from the germline J gene. This sequence joins TRBV28 and TRBJ1-2; D gene unclear. CDR3 length: 12 residues. Trimming left V 5 bases short and J 0 bases short, with 4 bases between. Germline CDR1 and CDR2: MDHEN and SYDVKM. The sequenced CDR3 bases are TGTGCCAGCAGTAACTCTAACTATGGC. Translating gives CASSNSNYG. The entire CDR3 protein is CASSNSNYGYTF.

A remark on this clone: The read ends 3 residues shy of where the CDR3 ends; the end is completed using the germline J gene. The V and J genes are TRBV18 and TRBJ2-2; 8 bases agree with TRBD1. Trimming took 5 bases from V and 1 from J; bases not matched to a gene: 6. This CDR3 contains 16 residues. Germline CDR1 KGHSH, CDR2 LQKENI. CDR3 amino acids: CASSETGTGNTGELFF. The sequenced part of the CDR3 DNA is TGTGCCAGCTCAGAAACCGGGACAGGGAACACCGGGGAG. Full variable domain (outside the CDR3, taken from reference TRBV18 and TRBJ2-2): NAGVMQNPRHLVRRRGQEARLRCSPMKGHSHVYWYRQLPEEGLKFMVYLQKENIIDESGMPKERFSAEFPKEGPSILRIQQVVRGDSAAYFCASSETGTGNTGELFFGEGSRLTVL.

Of note for this clone: Coverage ceases 3 residues before the CDR3 finishes, and the germline J gene fills in the end. J is TRBJ1-1 and V is TRBV6-2 or TRBV6-3; no clear D. CDR3 length: 16 amino acids. Germline V lookup: CDR1 MNHEY, CDR2 SVGEGT. Trimming left V 0 bases short and J 1 base short, with 12 bases between. Partial CDR3 DNA: TGTGCCAGCAGTTACTCGGAGACTCCTCAGAACACTGAA. It translates to CASSYSETPQNTE. The CDR3 reads in full as CASSYSETPQNTEAFF.

With regard to this clone: The CDR3 end is not reached by the read, which stops 3 residues before it; the germline J gene fills it in. The V gene is TRBV14, the J gene TRBJ2-3; D is possibly TRBD2 (7 bases). Germline V lookup: CDR1 SGHDN, CDR2 FVKESK. Trimming left V 1 base short and J 3 bases short, with 20 bases between. The CDR3 is made up of 18 amino acids. The CDR3 spells CASSQAKVAGTGTDTQYF. The CDR3 DNA, read in part, is TGTGCCAGCAGCCAAGCAAAGGTAGCGGGCACAGGGACAGATACG.

Comment on this clone: The missing CDR3 end, 3 residues past where the read stops, is filled in from the germline J gene. The chain joins TRBV15 to TRBJ1-1; TRBD1 matches 7 bases. Losses at the gene ends were 4 bases for V and 1 base for J; bases not matched to a gene: 3. The CDR3 length is 14 residues. Germline V gene lookup returns CDR1 LNHNV and CDR2 YYDKDF (reference sequence). The CDR3 spells CATSIGTENTEAFF. The part of the CDR3 DNA that was read is TGTGCCACCAGCATCGGGACAGAGAACACTGAA.

As for this clone: With the read ending 3 residues before the CDR3 end, the germline J gene is used to fill in that end. The chain links TRBV20-1 to TRBJ2-7; TRBD2 is a possible D gene (5 bases). CDR3 length: 16 residues. CDR1 and CDR2 (germline): DFQATT, SNEGSKA (reference sequence). V lost 2 bases to trimming and J lost 2 bases, with 19 bases between them. This chain's CDR3 is CSARREVTVLAYEQYF. CDR3 bases read: TGCAGTGCTAGAAGGGAAGTTACGGTACTAGCCTACGAG.

Of note for this clone: The read comes to an end 3 residues before the CDR3 does, leaving the germline J gene to fill in the end. The V call is TRBV11-3, the J call TRBJ2-1; tentatively, D is TRBD1 (6 bases). This CDR3 is built from 14 residues. Per germline, CDR1 SGHNT and CDR2 YENEEA. Trimming took off 1 base at V and 4 bases at J, with 8 bases between the two ends. CDR3: CASSLGQGYNEQFF. Partial CDR3 DNA: TGTGCCAGCAGCTTAGGTCAGGGGTACAATGAG. Complete variable domain (other parts from reference TRBV11-3 and TRBJ2-1): EAGVVQSPRYKIIEKKQPVAFWCNPISGHNTLYWYLQNLGQGPELLIRYENEEAVDDSQLPKDRFSAERLKGVDSTLKIQPAELGDSAVYLCASSLGQGYNEQFFGPGTRLTVL.

Comment on this clone: The read ends 3 residues early relative to the CDR3; the germline J gene fills the gap. J is TRBJ1-1 and V is TRBV29-1; TRBD1 agrees at 8 bases. With V trimmed by 2 bases and J by 3 bases, 5 bases remained unmatched. This CDR3 is 14 amino acids long. Looked up from germline, CDR1 is SQVTM and CDR2 is ANQGSEA. The CDR3 sequence: CSVEYRGIHTEAFF. The covered CDR3 bases are TGCAGCGTTGAATACAGGGGGATACACACTGAA. The full variable domain, with the rest looked up from reference TRBV29-1 and TRBJ1-1, is SAVISQKPSRDICQRGTSLTIQCQVDSQVTMMFWYRQQPGQSLTLIATANQGSEATYESGFVIDKFPISRPNLTFSTLTVSNMSPEDSSIYLCSVEYRGIHTEAFFGQGTRLTVV.

As for this clone: The CDR3 goes on 3 residues after the read ends, and that part is filled in from the germline J gene. V usage is TRBV10-2 and J usage is TRBJ2-1; unclear D gene. This CDR3 is built from 12 residues. Germline CDR1 WSHSY, CDR2 SAAADI. V was clipped by 4 bases and J by 9 bases, with 10 bases between them. The CDR3 region is CASSAPHGEQFF. The sequenced CDR3 bases are TGCGCCAGCAGTGCGCCCCACGGTGAG.

In the case of this clone: Read data end 3 residues before the CDR3 end; the end is taken from the germline J gene. This chain joins TRBV5-1 and TRBJ2-5; TRBD2 matches at 8 bases. This CDR3 is 14 amino acids long. Germline values: CDR1 SGHRS, CDR2 YFSETQ. With V trimmed by 4 bases and J by 5 bases, 7 bases remained unmatched. The CDR3 is CASSPRGGRETQYF. The DNA read from the CDR3 is TGCGCCAGCAGCCCACGGGGGGGCCGGGAGACC. Full variable domain (outside the CDR3, taken from reference TRBV5-1 and TRBJ2-5): KAGVTQTPRYLIKTRGQQVTLSCSPISGHRSVSWYQQTPGQGLQFLFEYFSETQRNKGNFPGRFSGRQFSNSRSEMNVSTLELGDSALYLCASSPRGGRETQYFGPGTRLLVL.

Worth noting for this clone: Read data end 3 residues before the CDR3 end; the end is taken from the germline J gene. The rearrangement links TRBV11-2 to TRBJ2-1; TRBD1 matches at 7 bases. Germline V lookup: CDR1 SGHAT, CDR2 FQNNGV. The CDR3 is 14 residues long. Trimming removed 1 base from V and 8 bases from J; junction bases left unmatched: 5. CDR3 sequence: CASSLGAGGDEQFF. The CDR3 bases that were read are TGTGCCAGCAGCTTAGGGGCAGGGGGTGATGAG.

Concerning this clone itself: The sequenced fragment ends 3 residues before the CDR3 boundary, so the rest is inferred from the germline J gene. The chain uses TRBV7-3 and TRBJ2-2; possibly TRBD1 for D (6 bases). V was clipped by 5 bases and J by 3 bases, with 10 bases between them. CDR3 size: 14 residues. CDR1 SGHTA and CDR2 FQGTGA come from the germline V gene. Incomplete CDR3 DNA: TGTGCCAGCAGCCCAGGACAGCACACCGGGGAG. Protein: CASSPGQHTGE. The complete CDR3 protein is CASSPGQHTGELFF. The entire variable domain, with the rest obtained from reference TRBV7-3 and TRBJ2-2, is as follows: GAGVSQTPSNKVTEKGKYVELRCDPISGHTALYWYRQSLGQGPEFLIYFQGTGAADDSGLPNDRFFAVRPEGSVSTLKIQRTERGDSAVYLCASSPGQHTGELFFGEGSRLTVL.

With respect to this clone: The CDR3 extends 3 residues past the end of the read, so its final part is completed from the germline J gene. The chain joins TRBV14 to TRBJ2-1, with D possibly TRBD2 on 6 matching bases. V lost 2 bases to trimming and J lost 9 bases, with 14 bases between them. Germline CDR1 SGHDN, CDR2 FVKESK. This CDR3 region has 14 residues. The CDR3 reads CASSQRRTGGEQFF. The sequenced part of the CDR3 DNA is TGTGCCAGCAGCCAACGAAGGACCGGGGGTGAG. Using reference TRBV14 and TRBJ2-1 for the parts outside the CDR3, the full variable domain is EAGVTQFPSHSVIEKGQTVTLRCDPISGHDNLYWYRRVMGKEIKFLLHFVKESKQDESGMPNNRFLAERTGGTYSTLKVQPAELEDSGVYFCASSQRRTGGEQFFGPGTRLTVL.

A remark on this clone: Coverage ceases 3 residues before the CDR3 finishes, and the germline J gene fills in the end. V gene TRBV5-1 combines with J gene TRBJ2-1; TRBD1 matches at 9 bases. Germline loops: CDR1 SGHRS, CDR2 YFSETQ. This CDR3 region has 15 residues. Losses at the gene ends were 2 bases for V and 7 bases for J; bases not matched to a gene: 7. CDR3 protein: CASSLRTGVKNEQFF. The part of the CDR3 DNA that was read is TGCGCCAGCAGCTTAAGGACAGGGGTGAAGAATGAG.

About this clone: The sequence runs out 3 residues before the end of the CDR3; the remainder is reconstructed from the germline J gene. The V call is TRBV2, the J call TRBJ1-1; a weak D match, TRBD1 (6 bases). V was pared by 6 bases and J by 0 bases, with 20 bases between. The germline V gene has CDR1 SNHLY and CDR2 FYNNEI. This CDR3 has 17 residues. This CDR3 reads CASRGGRGGAMNTEAFF. The part of the CDR3 DNA that was read is TGTGCCAGCAGGGGGGGGAGGGGGGGTGCGATGAACACTGAA.

Concerning this clone: The missing CDR3 end, 3 residues past where the read stops, is filled in from the germline J gene. This chain links TRBV7-8 with TRBJ2-1, with 11 positions matching TRBD2. J was trimmed by 7 bases and V by 3 bases; bases with no gene match: 8. Germline CDR1 SGHVS, CDR2 FQNEAQ. There are 16 residues in the CDR3. The DNA read from the CDR3 is TGTGCCAGCAGCTTGCAACTTAGCGGGAGGGTAAATGAG. It yields the protein CASSLQLSGRVNE. The whole CDR3 protein reads CASSLQLSGRVNEQFF.